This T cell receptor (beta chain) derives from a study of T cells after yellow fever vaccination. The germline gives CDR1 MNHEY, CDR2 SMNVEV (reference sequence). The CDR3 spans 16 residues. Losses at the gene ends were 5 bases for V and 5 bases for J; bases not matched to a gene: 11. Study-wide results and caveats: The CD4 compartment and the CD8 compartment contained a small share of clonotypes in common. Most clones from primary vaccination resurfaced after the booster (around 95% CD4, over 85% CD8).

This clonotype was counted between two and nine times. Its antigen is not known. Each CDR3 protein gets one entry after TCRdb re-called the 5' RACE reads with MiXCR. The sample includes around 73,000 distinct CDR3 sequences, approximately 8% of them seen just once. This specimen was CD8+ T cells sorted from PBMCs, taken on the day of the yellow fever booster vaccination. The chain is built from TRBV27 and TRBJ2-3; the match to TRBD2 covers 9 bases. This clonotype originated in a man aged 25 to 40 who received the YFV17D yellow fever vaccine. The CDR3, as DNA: TGTGCCAGCAGTCTGACGTTAGCGGGAGTTAGAGATACGCAGTATTTT. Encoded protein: CASSLTLAGVRDTQYF.